The 16 T cell receptor beta chains presented below share a single source sample, sequenced in a study of blood T cells in healthy people across ages. With a J-beta primer mix and a sample-barcoded 5' primer, a second PCR ran about 7 to 11 cycles. TCRdb re-called the 5' RACE reads through MiXCR, storing one row per CDR3 protein. The profile shows about 930,000 distinct CDR3 sequences, 25% to 35% of them singletons. The same sample was also studied in work on T cells of mothers and their children.

Sample: blood. The receptors were sampled from a middle-aged woman in good health.

The table lists this clonotype with a few counts. The V gene is TRBV5-1, the J gene TRBJ2-7; the D gene is possibly TRBD2 (5 bases). The germline V and J ends were trimmed by 1 base and 0 bases, with 11 bases remaining between them. This CDR3 contains 15 residues. Germline CDR1 is SGHRS and CDR2 is YFSETQ. The CDR3 DNA is TGCGCCAGCAGCTTGTATGGCGGGCCCTCCTACGAGCAGTACTTC. It translates to CASSLYGGPSYEQYF. Together with reference TRBV5-1 and TRBJ2-7, the CDR3 gives the full variable domain: KAGVTQTPRYLIKTRGQQVTLSCSPISGHRSVSWYQQTPGQGLQFLFEYFSETQRNKGNFPGRFSGRQFSNSRSEMNVSTLELGDSALYLCASSLYGGPSYEQYFGPGTRLTVT.

This clonotype was observed many times. For the CDR3, the DNA is TGCAGCGGGCTGGGACAGCAAGAGACCCAGTACTTC. This sequence encodes CSGLGQQETQYF. The chain employs TRBV29-1 and TRBJ2-5; 7 bases match TRBD1. CDR3 size: 12 residues. Germline lookup yields CDR1 SQVTM and CDR2 ANQGSEA. Losses at the gene ends were 7 bases for V and 2 bases for J; bases not matched to a gene: 4.

Concerning this clonotype itself: The missing conserved phenylalanine or tryptophan at the end of this CDR3 makes a read error likely. The CDR3 loop is CASSPSPAGIEQYY. CDR3 DNA sequence: TGCGCCAGCAGCCCCTCCCCTGCAGGGATCGAGCAGTACTAC. This chain joins TRBV5-1 and TRBJ2-5; possibly TRBD1 for D (5 bases). The tail of the sequence fits TRBJ2-7 better, so the J call may be wrong. Germline values: CDR1 SGHRS, CDR2 YFSETQ. The CDR3 is 14 amino acids.

This clonotype was observed a few times. CDR3 amino acids: CASSPWGRVEQYF. The CDR3, as DNA: TGTGCCAGCAGCCCTTGGGGCAGGGTCGAGCAGTACTTC. This sequence joins TRBV2 and TRBJ2-7; TRBD1 is a possible D gene (5 bases). V lost 6 bases to trimming and J lost 6 bases, with 15 bases between them. Germline CDR1 and CDR2: SNHLY and FYNNEI. CDR3 length: 13 residues.

To note about this clonotype: A much larger clone sits a single nucleotide away, making a read error possible. CDR3 DNA: TGTGCCAGCAGTGGAGCGCGGGGGGGATACAATGAGCAGTTCTTC. This gives the protein CASSGARGGYNEQFF. The chain combines TRBV2 with TRBJ2-1, with 9 bases fitting TRBD2. Germline CDR1 SNHLY, CDR2 FYNNEI. V shed 4 bases, J shed 4 bases, and the junction held 5 bases outside the gene matches. The CDR3 runs 15 residues.

This clonotype was counted at least ten times. V usage is TRBV5-1 and J usage is TRBJ2-3; 8 bases are a match to TRBD1. After removal of 4 bases from V and 7 bases from J, the junction contained 5 bases not matched to a gene. Germline V CDR1 and CDR2: SGHRS, YFSETQ. The CDR3 contains 13 residues. CDR3 region: CASSLGQGNTQYF. CDR3 nucleotide sequence: TGCGCCAGCAGCCTAGGACAGGGCAATACGCAGTATTTT.

About this clonotype: A much larger clone is a single base away; this may be a read error. This chain links TRBV20-1 with TRBJ2-5; the match to TRBD2 covers 12 bases. Trimming cost V 6 bases and J 12 bases; bases outside gene matches: 14. This CDR3 is built from 14 residues. Germline lookup yields CDR1 DFQATT and CDR2 SNEGSKA (reference sequence). The CDR3 DNA sequence: TGCAGTGCGCGGCTAGCGGGGGGGCCCCGCGAGAAGTACTTC. It specifies CSARLAGGPREKYF.

V and J are TRBV29-1 and TRBJ2-2; 11 bases are shared with TRBD1. The CDR3 covers 15 residues. Germline V gene data show CDR1 as SQVTM and CDR2 as ANQGSEA. Trimming removed 4 bases from V and 6 bases from J; junction bases left unmatched: 7. CDR3 sequence (DNA): TGCAGCGTTGGATACTCGGGACAGGGGGCCGGGGAGCTGTTTTTT. Its translation is CSVGYSGQGAGELFF.

The CDR3 sequence: CASTFQWGAQEKLFF. The CDR3 bases are TGTGCCAGTACCTTTCAATGGGGGGCGCAAGAAAAACTGTTTTTT. The V call is TRBV19, the J call TRBJ1-4; maybe TRBD1 (6 bases). Germline lookup yields CDR1 LNHDA and CDR2 SQIVND (reference sequence). With 7 bases removed from V and 8 bases from J, the gap between germline ends came to 20 bases. This CDR3 region has 15 residues.

As concerns this clonotype: A read error may explain this, as a much larger clone is one base away. CDR3 sequence reads: CASSYASETQYF. In nucleotides, the CDR3 is TGTGCCAGCAGCTACGCCAGTGAGACCCAGTACTTC. The chain couples TRBV7-6 to TRBJ2-7; D uncertain. Judging by the DNA end, TRBJ2-5 fits better; the J call may be wrong. CDR1 SGHVS and CDR2 FNYEAQ come from the germline V gene. The CDR3 has 12 amino acids.

The chain has TRBV5-6 and TRBJ1-1, with D tentatively TRBD1 (5 bases). The CDR3 covers 11 residues. Germline-derived CDR1 and CDR2 are SGHDT and YYEEEE. Trimming removed 2 bases from V and 11 bases from J, with 10 bases in between. The CDR3 is CASSFKGSAFF. Written as DNA, the CDR3 is TGTGCCAGCAGCTTCAAGGGGTCGGCTTTCTTT.

The chain employs TRBV24-1 and TRBJ2-1; 11 bases map to TRBD2. Trimming removed 2 bases from V and 15 bases from J; junction bases left unmatched: 5. Germline CDR1 and CDR2: KGHDR and SFDVKD. This CDR3 contains 13 residues. CDR3 DNA sequence: TGTGCCACCAGTGATTCAATAGCGGGGGGGTTGTTCTTC. This codes for CATSDSIAGGLFF.

In its sample, this clonotype was seen a few times. The CDR3 sequence is CASSYSRADTQYF. CDR3 coding DNA: TGTGCCAGCAGTTACTCGCGAGCGGATACGCAGTATTTT. The gene calls are TRBV6-6 and TRBJ2-3; no definite D call. Trimming took 0 bases from V and 6 from J, leaving 7 bases between them. Germline CDR1 MNHNY, CDR2 SVGAGI (reference sequence). The CDR3 is 13 amino acids.

The table lists this clonotype with a few counts. This chain uses TRBV2 with TRBJ2-5; 8 bases match TRBD1. The CDR3 sequence is 14 residues long. With 6 bases clipped from V and 7 bases from J, the junction kept 10 bases outside the gene matches. From germline, CDR1 is SNHLY and CDR2 FYNNEI. The CDR3 sequence: CASSQRTGKGTQYF. The CDR3 DNA reads as TGTGCCAGCAGCCAAAGGACAGGGAAAGGGACCCAGTACTTC.

CDR3 nucleotides: TGCAGCGTGGATACAGGGAACTATGGCTACACCTTC. Translated: CSVDTGNYGYTF. V is TRBV29-1 and J is TRBJ1-2; D is perhaps TRBD1 (6 bases). The CDR3 extends over 12 amino acids. Looked up from germline, CDR1 is SQVTM and CDR2 is ANQGSEA. V was pared by 6 bases and J by 2 bases, with 10 bases between.

This clonotype showed up many times. The CDR3 reads CASSSGQTPYEQYF. The DNA for the CDR3 is TGTGCCAGCAGCTCGGGACAGACACCCTACGAGCAGTACTTC. This chain links TRBV7-6 with TRBJ2-7; 7 bases agree with TRBD1. Germline V gives CDR1 SGHVS, CDR2 FNYEAQ. Trimming took 4 bases from V and 2 from J; bases not matched to a gene: 5. CDR3 length equals 14 residues.